The rows below give T cell receptor beta chains drawn from one sample of a study of blood T cell repertoires in COVID-19. Data came from immunoSEQ multiplex PCR; TCRdb stores just in-frame clones and leaves some out. The data hold 130,000 to 150,000 clones, with around 85% observed a single time. The sample taken for sequencing was peripheral blood. Every receptor here comes from a woman aged 35 to 49 with active or convalescent COVID-19. CDR3s include the opening cysteine and the closing phenylalanine or tryptophan. The D gene is left open where the match is weak. Clone size is stated in some rows and not others, as once, few, many or a class when expanded.

clone size	V gene	J gene	D gene	CDR3 protein	CDR3 DNA
NA	TRBV18	TRBJ2-5	TRBD1	CASSPRQGSGETQYF	TGTGCCAGCTCACCTCGACAGGGATCGGGGGAGACCCAGTACTTC
NA	TRBV29-1	TRBJ1-2	NA	CSVVVGAPYYGYTF	TGCAGCGTTGTGGTGGGCGCCCCTTACTATGGCTACACCTTC
NA	TRBV27	TRBJ2-1	TRBD1	CASSTQGRPSYNEQFF	TGTGCCAGCAGTACACAGGGGCGGCCCTCCTACAATGAGCAGTTCTTC
NA	TRBV4-3	TRBJ2-3	TRBD2	CASSQDSAGVRTDTQYF	TGCGCCAGCAGCCAAGATTCCGCGGGGGTACGCACAGATACGCAGTATTTT
few	TRBV7-2	TRBJ2-1	TRBD1	CASSFPGQYNEQFF	TGTGCCAGCAGCTTCCCGGGACAGTACAATGAGCAGTTCTTC
NA	TRBV18	TRBJ2-4	TRBD1	CASSPGQGIGQYF	TGTGCCAGCTCACCCGGACAGGGTATTGGTCAGTACTTC
few	TRBV27	TRBJ2-7	NA	CASSLIPGVSPYEQYF	TGTGCCAGCAGTTTAATCCCAGGGGTTTCCCCCTACGAGCAGTACTTC
once	TRBV27	TRBJ1-2	TRBD1	CASSGQGGYGYTF	TGTGCCAGCAGCGGACAGGGGGGTTATGGCTACACCTTC
NA	TRBV6-5	TRBJ2-1	NA	CASSRFQGAYNEQFF	TGTGCCAGCTCTCGGTTTCAGGGTGCCTACAATGAGCAGTTCTTC
NA	TRBV6-4	TRBJ2-3	TRBD2	CASSDSVAGGDTQYF	TGTGCCAGCAGTGACTCAGTAGCGGGGGGAGATACGCAGTATTTT
few	TRBV2	TRBJ1-5	TRBD1	CASSGSGTGTGQPQHF	TGTGCCAGCAGTGGGTCCGGGACAGGGACTGGGCAGCCCCAGCATTTT
NA	TRBV2	TRBJ1-5	TRBD1	CASSQDRGHQPQHF	TGTGCCAGCAGTCAAGACAGGGGCCATCAGCCCCAGCATTTT
NA	TRBV28	TRBJ1-1	NA	CASSLSQGTEAFF	TGTGCCAGCAGTCTCTCTCAGGGCACTGAAGCTTTCTTT
NA	TRBV5-5	TRBJ1-1	NA	CASSFTGTGGTEAFF	TGTGCCAGCAGCTTCACCGGGACCGGGGGGACTGAAGCTTTCTTT
NA	TRBV5-1	TRBJ1-6	NA	CASSSGQNNSPLHF	TGCGCCAGCAGCTCCGGACAGAATAATTCACCCCTCCACTTT
NA	TRBV6-6	TRBJ1-6	NA	CASSSAGLSPLHF	TGTGCCAGCAGTTCCGCGGGACTGTCACCCCTCCACTTT
NA	TRBV29-1	TRBJ1-2	TRBD1	CSEDRGESYGYTF	TGCAGCGAAGACAGGGGGGAATCTTATGGCTACACCTTC
once	TRBV19	TRBJ2-2	NA	CASSQPPSQLSTGELFF	TGTGCCAGTAGTCAACCCCCTTCACAGCTGTCCACCGGGGAGCTGTTTTTT
NA	TRBV27	TRBJ2-7	NA	CASSLVGIGRDEQYF	TGTGCCAGCAGTTTAGTGGGTATTGGCAGGGACGAGCAGTACTTC
once	TRBV11-2	TRBJ1-3	TRBD1	CASSLDHRGPFADSGNTIYF	TGTGCCAGCAGCTTAGACCACAGGGGTCCTTTCGCCGACTCTGGAAACACCATATATTTT
NA	TRBV27	TRBJ2-7	TRBD2	CASSPRAGVSLEQYF	TGTGCCAGCAGCCCACGGGCGGGAGTATCCCTCGAGCAGTACTTC
NA	TRBV5-1	TRBJ1-1	NA	CASSWGSGNTEAFF	TGCGCCAGCAGCTGGGGCAGTGGGAACACTGAAGCTTTCTTT
NA	TRBV6-2/TRBV6-3	TRBJ1-5	NA	CASSYSRRGPDQPQHF	TGTGCCAGCAGTTACTCGCGCAGGGGCCCCGATCAGCCCCAGCATTTT
NA	TRBV10-2	TRBJ1-5	TRBD1	CATTGDGNQPQHF	TGCGCCACAACAGGGGACGGCAATCAGCCCCAGCATTTT
few	TRBV10-3	TRBJ1-3	TRBD1	CAIQGAGNTIYF	TGTGCCATACAGGGGGCTGGAAACACCATATATTTT
few	TRBV5-1	TRBJ1-1	TRBD1	CASSPGGNTEAFF	TGCGCCAGCAGCCCAGGGGGAAACACTGAAGCTTTCTTT
once	TRBV4-3	TRBJ1-1	TRBD1	CASSQALQGGDTEAFF	TGCGCCAGCAGCCAAGCCCTACAGGGGGGGGACACTGAAGCTTTCTTT
NA	TRBV28	TRBJ1-3	TRBD1	CASRDRGRNTIYF	TGTGCCAGTCGGGACAGGGGGCGAAACACCATATATTTT
few	TRBV28	TRBJ2-7	NA	CASSLEGQAYEQYF	TGTGCCAGCAGTTTAGAGGGACAAGCCTACGAGCAGTACTTC
NA	TRBV27	TRBJ2-7	NA	CASSPQLGAYEQYF	TGTGCCAGCAGTCCTCAACTAGGAGCCTACGAGCAGTACTTC
NA	TRBV19	TRBJ2-7	NA	CASSIDAEDEQYF	TGTGCCAGTAGTATAGATGCGGAGGACGAGCAGTACTTC
NA	TRBV7-9	TRBJ2-1	NA	CASSSGGPGNEQFF	TGTGCCAGCAGCTCCGGAGGGCCGGGTAATGAGCAGTTCTTC
NA	TRBV28	TRBJ2-7	TRBD1	CASSPTGVLSYEQYF	TGTGCCAGCAGCCCTACAGGGGTACTCTCCTACGAGCAGTACTTC
NA	TRBV18	TRBJ2-7	TRBD1	CASRPGTGTREQYF	TGTGCCAGCCGCCCGGGGACAGGGACTCGCGAGCAGTACTTC
NA	TRBV9	TRBJ2-1	NA	CASSVGLVGNEQFF	TGTGCCAGCAGCGTAGGTCTAGTGGGCAATGAGCAGTTCTTC
NA	TRBV6-1	TRBJ1-1	NA	CASSEPRNRALNTEAFF	TGTGCCAGCAGTGAACCTAGGAACAGGGCCCTGAACACTGAAGCTTTCTTT
NA	TRBV27	TRBJ2-7	NA	CASSFGHKSYEQYF	TGTGCCAGCAGTTTTGGGCACAAGTCCTACGAGCAGTACTTC
NA	TRBV27	TRBJ1-5	TRBD1	CASSLGTGINQPQHF	TGTGCCAGCAGTCTAGGGACAGGGATCAATCAGCCCCAGCATTTT
NA	TRBV29-1	TRBJ2-7	TRBD1	CSVQGQAPGAEQYF	TGCAGCGTCCAAGGACAGGCCCCCGGCGCCGAGCAGTACTTC
NA	TRBV9	TRBJ2-4	TRBD1	CASSHPGQGNIQYF	TGTGCCAGCAGCCACCCGGGACAGGGGAACATTCAGTACTTC
NA	TRBV27	TRBJ2-2	TRBD1	CASRTGGGTGELFF	TGTGCCAGCAGGACAGGGGGAGGGACCGGGGAGCTGTTTTTT
NA	TRBV5-1	TRBJ2-1	TRBD2	CASTGLAGYNEQFF	TGCGCCAGCACCGGGCTAGCGGGCTACAATGAGCAGTTCTTC
few	TRBV9	TRBJ2-7	NA	CASSVGLLGYEQYF	TGTGCCAGCAGCGTAGGACTCCTGGGCTACGAGCAGTACTTC
NA	TRBV19	TRBJ1-3	NA	CASSTWALSKGNTIYF	TGTGCCAGTAGTACATGGGCCTTAAGTAAAGGAAACACCATATATTTT
NA	TRBV9	TRBJ1-3	TRBD1	CASSTIDRGPGNTIYF	TGTGCCAGCAGCACCATCGACAGGGGGCCTGGAAACACCATATATTTT
NA	TRBV9	TRBJ2-3	TRBD1	CASSGRYRGRTDTQYF	TGTGCCAGCAGCGGACGATACAGGGGTAGGACAGATACGCAGTATTTT
NA	TRBV5-1	TRBJ2-3	TRBD1	CASSIETGPDTQYF	TGCGCCAGCAGCATAGAGACAGGGCCAGATACGCAGTATTTT
NA	TRBV27	TRBJ1-2	TRBD1	CASSRGLGGHRGLGFGYTF	TGTGCCAGCAGTCGAGGGCTAGGGGGCCACAGGGGGCTCGGGTTTGGCTACACCTTC
NA	TRBV27	TRBJ2-3	NA	CASSSPGQPSTDTQYF	TGTGCCAGCAGTTCCCCGGGTCAACCTAGCACAGATACGCAGTATTTT
NA	TRBV4-3	TRBJ2-7	TRBD2	CASSQDPLAGGPNYEQYF	TGCGCCAGCAGCCAAGATCCCCTAGCGGGAGGGCCCAACTACGAGCAGTACTTC
NA	TRBV11-3	TRBJ2-7	NA	CASSPRGSYEQYF	TGTGCCAGCAGCCCAAGGGGGTCCTACGAGCAGTACTTC
few	TRBV5-1	TRBJ1-6	NA	CASAEWGGVDSPLHF	TGCGCCAGCGCTGAGTGGGGGGGCGTCGATTCACCCCTCCACTTT
NA	TRBV29-1	TRBJ2-3	TRBD1	CSVGQGASTDTQYF	TGCAGCGTAGGACAGGGGGCGAGCACAGATACGCAGTATTTT